This TCR beta chain stems from a study of OX40 agonist ivuxolimab in advanced cancers. V lost 0 bases and J 6 bases, leaving 11 bases between the germline ends. This CDR3 spans 14 amino acids. Libraries were prepared by immunoSEQ multiplex PCR; TCRdb keeps only in-frame clonotypes and omits some of them. The sample holds tens of thousands of clones; just under 85% are singletons and the top ten take under 2%. The sequence was collected from an adult with an advanced solid tumor such as melanoma, head and neck, liver or kidney cancer. The material was CD4+ or CD8+ T cells sorted from blood, obtained in a trial of the OX40 agonist ivuxolimab. The chain links TRBV23-1 to TRBJ1-1; D call uncertain. TRBV23-1 is treated as an ORF (open reading frame) with a function not yet certain. The CDR3 here is CASSQSGSPAEAFF. The CDR3 DNA sequence: TGCGCCAGCAGTCAATCGGGGTCCCCGGCTGAAGCTTTCTTT.